This T cell receptor (beta chain) was sequenced during a study of T cells of healthy individuals. MiXCR was run by TCRdb on the 5' RACE reads, yielding one entry per CDR3 protein. This sample has roughly 87,000 distinct CDR3 sequences, with approximately 15% found just once. This clonotype was found a few times. The receptor comes from a human donor in good health.

CDR3 loop: CSAPGLAGSYTQYF. DNA for the CDR3: TGCAGTGCCCCGGGACTAGCGGGGTCCTATACGCAGTATTTT. The rearrangement uses TRBV20-1 and TRBJ2-3; 13 bases are shared with TRBD2. V lost 6 bases, J lost 7 bases, and 7 bases stayed unmatched. The CDR3 loop spans 14 amino acids. Per the germline V gene, CDR1 is DFQATT and CDR2 is SNEGSKA (reference sequence).